Listed below are T cell receptor beta chains from one sample, sequenced in a study of blood T cell repertoires in COVID-19. Sequencing used immunoSEQ multiplex PCR; TCRdb keeps in-frame clones, though not all of them. The sample shows more than 200,000 clones, approximately 88% of them seen only once. The source material was peripheral blood. All receptors come from a man between 35 and 55 years old with acute or convalescent COVID-19. Both conserved end residues are part of each CDR3.

>TRBJ1-2|TRBV19
CASSTLGQGSHYGYTF
>TRBJ2-7|TRBV2
CASSDRAGVYEQYF
>TRBJ2-3|TRBV7-2
CASSSGGDTQYF
>TRBJ2-7|TRBV5-4
CASSARTSGRLHEQYF
>TRBJ1-6|TRBV28
CASSRRVPPENSPLHF
>TRBJ2-3|TRBV7-2
CASSSPAETDTQYF
>TRBJ2-5|TRBV7-2
CASSLETGGGETQYF
>TRBJ1-1|TRBV12-3/TRBV12-4
CASSLIPYTEAFF
>TRBJ1-6|TRBV7-9
CASSSSGTGKSPLHF
>TRBJ1-5|TRBV4-2
CASSQGTGVSNQPQHF
>TRBJ1-5|TRBV27
CASSFGESNQPQHF
>TRBJ2-7|TRBV5-4
CASSLAGIYEQYF
>TRBJ1-3|TRBV5-8
CASSLRGTGNTIYF
>TRBJ1-5|TRBV18
CASSPQGNSNQPQHF
>TRBJ2-3|TRBV7-2
CASSWSGRATDTQYF
>TRBJ2-3|TRBV3-1/TRBV3-2
CASRDLGRDHTQYF
>TRBJ2-1|TRBV15
CATSRDRGLAGGRYEQFF
>TRBJ2-5|TRBV3-1/TRBV3-2
CASSRPDRETQYF
>TRBJ2-3|TRBV9
CASSVRDFTDTQYF
>TRBJ1-2|TRBV19
CASSIGGHQLYGYTF
>TRBJ1-1|TRBV14
CASSQGAGVNTEAFF
>TRBJ1-1|TRBV3-1/TRBV3-2
CASSSVETEAFF
>TRBJ2-7|TRBV5-8
CASKGTSYF
>TRBJ2-5|TRBV5-4
CASSLDWKETQYF
>TRBJ1-1|TRBV5-1
CASSSGQGVHGYTEAFF
>TRBJ2-1|TRBV19
CASRGAGSPNEQFF
>TRBJ2-5|TRBV12-5
CASGPERVPGETQYF
>TRBJ2-3|TRBV24-1
CATSDRGLAGGADTQYF
>TRBJ1-5|TRBV4-1
CASSQEGARGYSNQPQHF
>TRBJ2-5|TRBV6-6
CASSYTRDSPETQYF
>TRBJ2-7|TRBV6-5
CASSRLAGKYEQYF
>TRBJ2-5|TRBV7-2
CASSQGQLETQYF
>TRBJ2-7|TRBV19
CASSIRAGEQYF
>TRBJ1-2|TRBV2
CASSDRTNSGYTF
>TRBJ1-2|TRBV6-5
CASSYLDRNYGYTF
>TRBJ1-1|TRBV9
CASSEGINRGRNGEAFF
>TRBJ2-7|TRBV21-1
CASSRGTANYEQYF
>TRBJ2-3|TRBV24-1
CATSDTRTSTDTQYF
>TRBJ2-5|TRBV5-4
CASRTGGKETQYF
>TRBJ2-7|TRBV6-5
CASSYGRASGTYEQYF
>TRBJ1-3|TRBV11-2
CASRPTGGQNTIYF
>TRBJ1-1|TRBV12-3/TRBV12-4
CASSLVGTRGAFF
>TRBJ2-1|TRBV6-6
CASRASGTSYNEQFF
>TRBJ1-1|TRBV4-3
CASSQDGRGMNTEAFF
>TRBJ2-2|TRBV6-5
CASSYSRQGANGELFF
>TRBJ1-1|TRBV2
CASSEEARQKAFF
>TRBJ2-2|TRBV5-1
CASIPDRGTGELFF
>TRBJ1-1|TRBV12-3/TRBV12-4
CASSDRGSTEAFF
>TRBJ2-3|TRBV11-2
CASSFLLAVSTDTQYF
>TRBJ2-7|TRBV29-1
CSVTGLKYEQYF
>TRBJ1-2|TRBV12-3/TRBV12-4
CASSFRRVYTF
>TRBJ1-5|TRBV5-1
CASSWTGGANQPQHF